These 10 T cell receptor beta chains were sequenced from one sample in a study of blood T cell repertoires in COVID-19. Only in-frame clones appear in the TCRdb table, and some are missing; sequencing was by immunoSEQ multiplex PCR. The sample lists 150,000 to 200,000 clones, roughly four fifths seen once, with roughly 2.5% in the top ten. Sample: peripheral blood. Receptors originate from a woman aged 80 or over with COVID-19, enrolled during active disease.

This chain joins TRBV2 and TRBJ2-1; 8 nucleotides line up with TRBD2. The CDR3 extends over 15 amino acids. Germline V gives CDR1 SNHLY, CDR2 FYNNEI. V was clipped by 6 bases and J by 5 bases; unmatched bases: 9. The chain's CDR3 is CASRLAEYLHNEQFF. The CDR3 region has the DNA TGTGCCAGCAGACTAGCGGAGTACCTCCACAATGAGCAGTTCTTC.

The chain employs TRBV9 and TRBJ2-7; D remains unclear. Germline CDR1 is SGDLS and CDR2 is YYNGEE. The CDR3 has 15 amino acids. V was pared by 0 bases and J by 6 bases, with 16 bases between. The CDR3 reads CASSVVTQAFSEQYF. The DNA of the CDR3 is TGTGCCAGCAGCGTAGTCACCCAGGCTTTCAGCGAGCAGTACTTC. The entire variable domain, with the rest obtained from reference TRBV9 and TRBJ2-7, is as follows: DSGVTQTPKHLITATGQRVTLRCSPRSGDLSVYWYQQSLDQGLQFLIQYYNGEERAKGNILERFSAQQFPDLHSELNLSSLELGDSALYFCASSVVTQAFSEQYFGPGTRLTVT.

The J gene is TRBJ2-5, the V gene TRBV19; D is possibly TRBD2 (5 bases). CDR1 is LNHDA and CDR2 is SQIVND in the germline V gene (reference sequence). The CDR3 extends over 14 amino acids. The V gene lost 4 bases and the J gene lost 0 bases, with 9 bases spanning the gap. In DNA form, the CDR3 reads TGTGCCAGTAGTAGAGGGCGGTACCAAGAGACCCAGTACTTC. This codes for CASSRGRYQETQYF.

This chain joins TRBV5-4 and TRBJ2-5; D may be TRBD2 (5 bases). Germline lookup yields CDR1 SGHNT and CDR2 YYREEE (reference sequence). The CDR3 has 15 amino acids. V was shortened by 2 bases and J by 1 base, with 12 bases between the two germline ends. CDR3: CASSFGVGFQETQYF. The DNA for the CDR3 is TGTGCCAGCAGCTTCGGGGTGGGGTTCCAAGAGACCCAGTACTTC. The full variable domain, its missing parts supplied by reference TRBV5-4 and TRBJ2-5, is ETGVTQSPTHLIKTRGQQVTLRCSSQSGHNTVSWYQQALGQGPQFIFQYYREEENGRGNFPPRFSGLQFPNYSSELNVNALELDDSALYLCASSFGVGFQETQYFGPGTRLLVL.

The chain is built from TRBV11-2 and TRBJ1-5; no reliable D call. V lost 1 base and J lost 4, with 17 bases in between. The CDR3 runs 17 residues. Germline V lookup: CDR1 SGHAT, CDR2 FQNNGV. CDR3 protein: CASSLGPVSGSNQPQHF. Here the CDR3 DNA reads TGTGCCAGCAGCTTAGGTCCCGTTAGTGGGAGTAATCAGCCCCAGCATTTT.

This sequence joins TRBV18 and TRBJ1-6; 8 nucleotides agree with TRBD1. The V and J ends lost 3 bases and 4 bases, in that order; junction bases with no gene match: 8. The CDR3 loop spans 17 amino acids. From germline, CDR1 is KGHSH and CDR2 LQKENI. CDR3 nucleotides: TGTGCCAGCTCACCGTTAGCCGGGACAGGATATAATTCACCCCTCCACTTT. Translation: CASSPLAGTGYNSPLHF. The full variable domain, with the rest looked up from reference TRBV18 and TRBJ1-6, is NAGVMQNPRHLVRRRGQEARLRCSPMKGHSHVYWYRQLPEEGLKFMVYLQKENIIDESGMPKERFSAEFPKEGPSILRIQQVVRGDSAAYFCASSPLAGTGYNSPLHFGNGTRLTVT.

This clone was observed many times. The rearrangement links TRBV7-9 to TRBJ1-5; 7 bases are a match to TRBD1. The V segment lost 4 bases and the J segment 5 bases; nucleotides outside the gene matches: 5. The CDR3 has 14 amino acids. Per germline, CDR1 SEHNR and CDR2 FQNEAQ (reference sequence). CDR3 protein: CASSSSTGYQPQHF. The CDR3 bases are TGTGCCAGCAGCTCTTCGACAGGGTATCAGCCCCAGCATTTT.

The chain couples TRBV5-5 to TRBJ2-1; 15 nucleotides align to TRBD2. CDR3 length: 18 residues. Looked up from germline, CDR1 is SGHKS and CDR2 is YYEKEE (reference sequence). With 4 bases clipped from V and 6 bases from J, the junction kept 11 bases outside the gene matches. CDR3 bases: TGTGCCAGCAGCCGCGGACTAGCGGGAGGGACGGGCCTCAATGAGCAGTTCTTC. Its translation: CASSRGLAGGTGLNEQFF. Filled out from reference TRBV5-5 and TRBJ2-1, the complete variable domain reads DAGVTQSPTHLIKTRGQQVTLRCSPISGHKSVSWYQQVLGQGPQFIFQYYEKEERGRGNFPDRFSARQFPNYSSELNVNALLLGDSALYLCASSRGLAGGTGLNEQFFGPGTRLTVL.

V and J are TRBV7-3 and TRBJ2-3, with a tentative D call TRBD2 (6 bases). This CDR3 contains 15 residues. The germline V gene has CDR1 SGHTA and CDR2 FQGTGA. V lost 5 bases and J 0 bases, leaving 12 bases between the germline ends. Written as DNA, the CDR3 is TGTGCCAGCAGCCCCTTTCTAGCGAGCACAGATACGCAGTATTTT. It encodes CASSPFLASTDTQYF.

This clone was seen only a few times. In DNA form, the CDR3 reads TGTGCCAGCAAGGGTGGTAGCGGGGACACCGGGGAGCTGTTTTTT. Protein: CASKGGSGDTGELFF. The chain has TRBV7-3 and TRBJ2-2; the match to TRBD2 covers 8 bases. Germline CDR1 and CDR2: SGHTA and FQGTGA. The CDR3 is made up of 15 amino acids. Trimming removed 7 bases from V and 3 bases from J; junction bases left unmatched: 7.